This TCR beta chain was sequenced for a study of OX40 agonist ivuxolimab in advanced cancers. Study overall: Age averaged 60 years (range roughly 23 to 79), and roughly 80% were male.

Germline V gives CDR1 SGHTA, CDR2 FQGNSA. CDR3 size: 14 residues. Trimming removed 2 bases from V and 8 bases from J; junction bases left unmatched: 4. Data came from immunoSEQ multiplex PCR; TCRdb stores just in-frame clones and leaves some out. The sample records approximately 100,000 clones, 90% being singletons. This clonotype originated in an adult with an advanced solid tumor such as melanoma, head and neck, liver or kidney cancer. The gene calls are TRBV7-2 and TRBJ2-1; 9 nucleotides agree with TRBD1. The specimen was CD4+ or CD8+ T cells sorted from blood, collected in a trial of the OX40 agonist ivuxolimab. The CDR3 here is CASSLTGGRDEQFF. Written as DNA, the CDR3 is TGTGCCAGCAGCTTAACAGGGGGCAGGGATGAGCAGTTCTTC. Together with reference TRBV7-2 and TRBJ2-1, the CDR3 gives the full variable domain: GAGVSQSPSNKVTEKGKDVELRCDPISGHTALYWYRQSLGQGLEFLIYFQGNSAPDKSGLPSDRFSAERTGGSVSTLTIQRTQQEDSAVYLCASSLTGGRDEQFFGPGTRLTVL.